The clone carrying this TCR beta chain came up once. The antigen is unknown. This record comes from a study of CD8+CD57+ T cells in acquired aplastic anemia. Genomic DNA was employed as the template in profiling TCR beta VDJ and CDR3. TCRdb processed the reads anew with MiXCR; each CDR3 protein has one entry. Of fewer than 200,000 distinct CDR3 sequences detected, about two thirds appear once; the ten largest clones hold about 50%. Study results and limitations: Any difference that existed in CD8+ Simpson's diversity between patients and controls was not significant.

Previously, flow cytometry had revealed CD8+CD57+ cell expansion in the patients chosen for sequencing. Trimming stripped 4 bases from V and 0 bases from J, with 7 bases between. The germline CDR1 and CDR2 sequences are SEHNR and FQNEAQ (reference sequence). CDR3 size: 13 residues. The chain joins TRBV7-9 to TRBJ2-7; D is ambiguous. This sequence was found in a human donor with aplastic anemia. The sequencing input was sorted CD4+, CD8+, or CD8+CD57+ T cells (not recorded which) from PBMCs. The CDR3 nucleotides are TGTGCCAGCAGCTGGGATCCCTCCTACGAGCAGTACTTC. Translated, it gives CASSWDPSYEQYF.